This T cell receptor (beta chain) was documented in a study of cytomegalovirus exposure and HLA in healthy donors. CDR1 and CDR2 (germline): SGDLS, YYNGEE. The V gene end was trimmed by 0 bases and the J gene end by 3 bases; junction bases not matched to a gene: 6. The length of the CDR3 is 16 residues. Study-wide results and caveats: Follow-up analysis seemed to connect common viral pathogens with several of the most significant clusters identified. In a later analysis, TCR beta V- and J-gene trimming was associated with a missense DCLRE1C variant. Sequencing artifact likely explains a cluster of highly shared sequence variants.

This clone was counted between two and nine times. The target antigen is unknown. A multiplex PCR was run with 60 Vbeta primers and 13 Jbeta primers. Sequencing used immunoSEQ multiplex PCR; TCRdb keeps in-frame clones, though not all of them. The table has roughly 200,000 clones, around 77% seen once. Specimen: PBMCs. The V and J genes are TRBV9 and TRBJ2-3; 8 nucleotides match TRBD2. This receptor was identified in a man younger than 40 in good health and CMV-seronegative. DNA for the CDR3: TGTGCCAGCAGCGTAGAGGCGGGAGGTGCTACAGATACGCAGTATTTT. Protein: CASSVEAGGATDTQYF.